These 26 T cell receptor beta chains were all obtained from the same sample, sequenced in a study of T cell repertoires and HLA-DP antigens. Sequencing used immunoSEQ multiplex PCR; TCRdb keeps in-frame clones, though not all of them. Among over 100,000 clones, nearly 95% were seen once, and the ten largest hold more than 0.25%. These TCRs' antigens remain unknown. The sequenced material came from CD4+ T cells from PBMCs. The receptors derive from a young woman in good health and CMV-seronegative.

This chain connects TRBV7-9 to TRBJ2-3, with a tentative D call TRBD2 (6 bases). The CDR3 is made up of 12 amino acids. Germline CDR1 is SEHNR and CDR2 is FQNEAQ (reference sequence). V lost 6 bases to trimming and J lost 6 bases, with 10 bases between them. CDR3: CASRLAWDTQYF. The CDR3 coding sequence is TGTGCCAGCAGACTAGCCTGGGATACGCAGTATTTT.

Points on this clone: Additional DNA sequences in this sample encode the identical CDR3. The CDR3 nucleotides are TGTGCCAGCTCACCAGAGGACACCGGGGAGCTGTTTTTT. This sequence encodes CASSPEDTGELFF. The gene calls are TRBV18 and TRBJ2-2; unclear D gene. V lost 2 bases and J 3 bases, leaving 4 bases between the germline ends. Germline-derived CDR1 and CDR2 are KGHSH and LQKENI. The CDR3 runs 13 residues.

This clone came up once. The rearrangement joins TRBV19 to TRBJ2-3; D assignment may be TRBD1 or TRBD2 (5 bases each). Deletions cut 11 bases from V and 2 bases from J, with 14 bases between. Germline V gene data show CDR1 as LNHDA and CDR2 as SQIVND (reference sequence). The CDR3 spans 13 residues. The CDR3 nucleotides are TGTGCCGCAAAGGGGAGATTCACAGATACGCAGTATTTT. This sequence encodes CAAKGRFTDTQYF.

The chain couples TRBV5-6 to TRBJ2-1; D call uncertain. The CDR3 covers 14 residues. V lost 0 bases and J 10 bases, leaving 14 bases between the germline ends. Germline V CDR1 and CDR2: SGHDT, YYEEEE. CDR3 coding DNA: TGTGCCAGCAGCTTGGGGCTGGAGATGGGAGAGCAGTTCTTC. Translated: CASSLGLEMGEQFF. Looking up the rest from reference TRBV5-6 and TRBJ2-1 gives the full variable domain: DAGVTQSPTHLIKTRGQQVTLRCSPKSGHDTVSWYQQALGQGPQFIFQYYEEEERQRGNFPDRFSGHQFPNYSSELNVNALLLGDSALYLCASSLGLEMGEQFFGPGTRLTVL.

The chain combines TRBV5-4 with TRBJ2-7, with D hard to call. Germline V gives CDR1 SGHNT, CDR2 YYREEE (reference sequence). This CDR3 is 11 amino acids long. V dropped 1 base and J dropped 5 bases, with 4 bases sitting between them. The CDR3: CASSLFHEQYV. In DNA, the CDR3 is TGTGCCAGCAGCTTGTTCCACGAGCAGTACGTC.

The rearrangement links TRBV21-1 to TRBJ2-7; the D segment call TRBD1 is taken from the table without a DNA check. TRBV21-1 is listed as a pseudogene. The CDR3 loop spans 18 amino acids. The CDR3 DNA reads TGTGCCAGCAGCAAATCACCTCCGACAGTGACTCTCTCCTACGAGCAGTACTTC. It codes for CASSKSPPTVTLSYEQYF.

This sequence joins TRBV6-5 and TRBJ2-3; 7 bases fit TRBD2. CDR3 size: 14 residues. Germline lookup yields CDR1 MNHEY and CDR2 SVGAGI. The V and J ends lost 8 bases and 2 bases, in that order; junction bases with no gene match: 7. CDR3 nucleotides: TGTGCCAGCTCCCCAGCGGGACCCACAGATACGCAGTATTTT. Residues: CASSPAGPTDTQYF.

This chain links TRBV2 with TRBJ1-6, with D tentatively TRBD1 (6 bases). In germline, CDR1 is SNHLY, CDR2 FYNNEI. Trimming took 7 bases from V and 7 from J, leaving 17 bases between them. The CDR3 contains 15 residues. The CDR3 is CASILSGGLNSPLHF. CDR3 nucleotide sequence: TGTGCCAGCATCCTAAGTGGGGGGCTGAATTCACCCCTCCACTTT.

The chain uses TRBV19 and TRBJ2-7; D unresolved. Germline values: CDR1 LNHDA, CDR2 SQIVND (reference sequence). The CDR3 runs 12 residues. The V gene lost 3 bases and the J gene lost 3 bases, with 6 bases spanning the gap. The DNA of the CDR3 is TGTGCCAGTAGTATTGGTCACTACGAGCAGTACTTC. Translation: CASSIGHYEQYF.

V usage is TRBV11-2 and J usage is TRBJ2-2; perhaps TRBD1 as D (5 bases). The V and J ends lost 6 bases and 1 base respectively, with 15 bases between them. Germline CDR1 is SGHAT and CDR2 is FQNNGV. This CDR3 contains 16 residues. CDR3 loop: CASSQRSRENTGELFF. DNA for the CDR3: TGTGCCAGCAGTCAAAGGTCCAGGGAGAACACCGGGGAGCTGTTTTTT.

The chain carries TRBV12-5 and TRBJ1-3; the D is unclear. Per germline, CDR1 LGHNT and CDR2 FRNRAP. The CDR3 totals 13 residues. Trimming took 4 bases from V and 0 from J, leaving 4 bases between them. The CDR3 nucleotides are TGTGCTAGTGGTTGGGACTCTGGAAACACCATATATTTT. Translation gives CASGWDSGNTIYF.

The V call is TRBV28, the J call TRBJ1-4; a weak D match, TRBD1 (5 bases). The CDR3 consists of 17 residues. Germline-derived CDR1 and CDR2 are MDHEN and SYDVKM. V lost 8 bases to trimming and J lost 4 bases, with 23 bases between them. In DNA form, the CDR3 reads TGTGCCAGCCGTTCTTTCAGGGTAGGGGCCCTTAATGAAAAACTGTTTTTT. Protein: CASRSFRVGALNEKLFF.

This clone was observed a single time. This chain uses TRBV4-3 with TRBJ2-4; D is ambiguous. V lost 1 base to trimming and J lost 0 bases, with 7 bases between them. The CDR3 spans 15 residues. Per the germline V gene, CDR1 is LGHNA and CDR2 is YSLEER. As DNA, the CDR3 is TGCGCCAGCAGCCAAGGGACCCTAGCCAAAAACATTCAGTACTTC. Amino acid sequence: CASSQGTLAKNIQYF.

The V call is TRBV30, the J call TRBJ1-5; D uncertain. The V gene lost 0 bases and the J gene lost 10 bases, with 13 bases spanning the gap. Germline CDR1 and CDR2: GTSNPN and SVGIG (reference sequence). The CDR3 loop spans 13 amino acids. The CDR3 DNA follows: TGTGCCTGGAGTGTACAATCGGGATTCCCCCAGCATTTT. Translating gives CAWSVQSGFPQHF.

The chain joins TRBV7-2 to TRBJ1-2, with 7 bases that match TRBD1. The trim removed 3 bases at V and 3 bases at J, leaving 1 base unmatched. Germline values: CDR1 SGHTA, CDR2 FQGNSA. The CDR3 has 13 residues. In DNA, the CDR3 is TGTGCCAGCAGCTTCAGGGGGGACTATGGCTACACCTTC. Residues: CASSFRGDYGYTF.

The gene calls are TRBV7-2 and TRBJ2-3; D may be TRBD1 (5 bases). This CDR3 contains 15 residues. Deletions cut 5 bases from V and 5 bases from J, with 17 bases between. The germline gives CDR1 SGHTA, CDR2 FQGNSA. The CDR3 coding sequence is TGTGCCAGCAGCCTAGATGGGGCCTTAGGAGATACGCAGTATTTT. Protein sequence: CASSLDGALGDTQYF.

V usage is TRBV5-6 and J usage is TRBJ1-6; the D is unclear. Trimming removed 0 bases at V and 3 bases at J, with 4 bases between. This CDR3 comprises 14 residues. Germline CDR1 and CDR2: SGHDT and YYEEEE. CDR3 in DNA: TGTGCCAGCAGCTTGGCTGGCTATAATTCACCCCTCCACTTT. Amino acid sequence: CASSLAGYNSPLHF.

The chain joins TRBV19 to TRBJ1-3; D gene ambiguous. The CDR3 is 15 amino acids. Per the germline V gene, CDR1 is LNHDA and CDR2 is SQIVND (reference sequence). V dropped 4 bases and J dropped 0 bases, with 10 bases sitting between them. The CDR3 here is CASSNDRISGNTIYF. The CDR3 DNA is TGTGCCAGTAGTAACGACCGAATCTCTGGAAACACCATATATTTT.

The V call is TRBV5-1, the J call TRBJ1-2; no firm D call. Trimming removed 1 base from V and 6 bases from J, with 16 bases in between. Germline V gene lookup returns CDR1 SGHRS and CDR2 YFSETQ. The CDR3 has 15 residues. DNA of the CDR3: TGCGCCAGCAGCTTGTTTGGCGACCTGAGGGATGGCTACACCTTC. It yields the protein CASSLFGDLRDGYTF.

For this clone: Relative to the germline gene, one junction end is altered; a read error may explain this. V is TRBV5-1 and J is TRBJ2-4; D is perhaps TRBD1 (6 bases). This CDR3 has 12 residues. The V gene's germline CDR1 is SGHRS and CDR2 YFSETQ. Here the CDR3 reads CASSLAGGQMDF. In DNA, the CDR3 is TGCGCCAGCAGCTTGGCCGGCGGACAGATGGACTTC.

J is TRBJ1-5 and V is TRBV19; possible D gene TRBD1, 6 bases. The CDR3 totals 16 residues. V lost 7 bases and J lost 0, with 16 bases in between. In germline, CDR1 is LNHDA, CDR2 SQIVND (reference sequence). CDR3 loop: CASMRGARGSNQPQHF. For the CDR3, the DNA is TGTGCCAGTATGCGGGGGGCGCGGGGTAGCAATCAGCCCCAGCATTTT.

This chain connects TRBV19 to TRBJ1-1, with D hard to call. Trimming left V 6 bases short and J 1 base short, with 12 bases between. The germline V gene has CDR1 LNHDA and CDR2 SQIVND (reference sequence). This CDR3 is built from 14 residues. CDR3 nucleotide sequence: TGTGCCAGTAGCGACCGGGTGGGGAACACTGAAGCTTTCTTT. The encoded protein is CASSDRVGNTEAFF. The entire variable domain, with the rest obtained from reference TRBV19 and TRBJ1-1, is as follows: DGGITQSPKYLFRKEGQNVTLSCEQNLNHDAMYWYRQDPGQGLRLIYYSQIVNDFQKGDIAEGYSVSREKKESFPLTVTSAQKNPTAFYLCASSDRVGNTEAFFGQGTRLTVV.

The rearrangement links TRBV18 to TRBJ1-3; TRBD1 is a possible D gene (5 bases). Trimming cost V 3 bases and J 0 bases, with 15 bases left between them. The germline CDR1 and CDR2 sequences are KGHSH and LQKENI. This CDR3 is built from 17 residues. CDR3 sequence reads: CASSPLRQGDSGNTIYF. CDR3 in DNA: TGTGCCAGCTCACCGCTTCGCCAGGGAGACTCTGGAAACACCATATATTTT.

The chain couples TRBV5-6 to TRBJ2-7, with D maybe TRBD2 (5 bases). V shed 1 base and J shed 3 bases, with 14 bases lying between them. Per the germline V gene, CDR1 is SGHDT and CDR2 is YYEEEE. CDR3 length equals 15 residues. The CDR3 sequence is CASSLSPRGLYEQYF. CDR3 sequence (DNA): TGTGCCAGCAGCTTGTCGCCTCGCGGGCTCTACGAGCAGTACTTC.

J is TRBJ1-2 and V is TRBV28, with D hard to call. The V gene's germline CDR1 is MDHEN and CDR2 SYDVKM. The ends were cut back, 4 bases at V and 1 base at J, with 19 bases in the middle. The CDR3 is 17 amino acids. The CDR3 sequence is CASSSLRYLSHNYGYTF. Here the CDR3 DNA reads TGTGCCAGCAGTTCCCTTAGATACCTATCTCATAACTATGGCTACACCTTC.

This clone has a single count. This rearrangement joins TRBV2 to TRBJ1-2, with unresolved D. The length of the CDR3 is 15 residues. Trimming took 5 bases from V and 5 from J, leaving 18 bases between them. Germline V gene data show CDR1 as SNHLY and CDR2 as FYNNEI. For the CDR3, the DNA is TGTGCCAGCAGTCTCCCCGAGGCAGCCAATTATGGCTACACCTTC. Translated, it gives CASSLPEAANYGYTF.